The clone carrying this T cell receptor beta chain was recorded a few times. The antigen remains undetermined. The data derive from a study of blood T cells in healthy people across ages. Study overall: Per two T cells, template switching captured roughly one barcoded beta molecule. Study-wide points: Estimated diversity that came from one million T cells was considered an underestimate. Donor CMV infection status was unknown, possibly confounding age-related changes in expanded clonotypes.

Together with a sample-barcoded 5' primer, a J-beta primer mix was included in a second PCR lasting about 7 to 11 cycles. A template-switch adaptor that had 12 random nucleotides put a tag on each cDNA molecule. TCRdb processed the 5' RACE reads anew with MiXCR; each CDR3 protein has one entry. This sample carries 540,000 or so distinct CDR3 sequences, about 45% of them seen once, and the ten largest clones take approximately 25%. V lost 0 bases to trimming and J lost 3 bases; unmatched junction nucleotides: 5. The CDR3 length is 14 residues. Looked up from germline, CDR1 is DFQATT and CDR2 is SNEGSKA (reference sequence).

The genes are TRBV20-1 and TRBJ2-7, with 7 positions matching TRBD1. This TCR was recovered from a man aged 80 or over in good health. Source material: blood. For the CDR3, the DNA is TGCAGTGCTAGAGACCCCGGGACAGTCTACGAGCAGTACTTC. It is translated as CSARDPGTVYEQYF.